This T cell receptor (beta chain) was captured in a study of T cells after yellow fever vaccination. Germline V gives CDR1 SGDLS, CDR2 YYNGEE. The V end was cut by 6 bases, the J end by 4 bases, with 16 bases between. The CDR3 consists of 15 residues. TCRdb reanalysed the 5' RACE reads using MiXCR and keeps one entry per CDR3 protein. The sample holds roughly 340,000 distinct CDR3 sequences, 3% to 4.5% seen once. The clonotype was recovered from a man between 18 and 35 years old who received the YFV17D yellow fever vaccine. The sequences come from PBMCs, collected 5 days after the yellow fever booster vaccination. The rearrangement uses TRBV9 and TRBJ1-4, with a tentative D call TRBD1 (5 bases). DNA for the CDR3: TGTGCCAGCAATCGTGGGGCGTCGTTTAATGAAAAACTGTTTTTT. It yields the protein CASNRGASFNEKLFF. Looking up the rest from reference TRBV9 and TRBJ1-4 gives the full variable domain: DSGVTQTPKHLITATGQRVTLRCSPRSGDLSVYWYQQSLDQGLQFLIQYYNGEERAKGNILERFSAQQFPDLHSELNLSSLELGDSALYFCASNRGASFNEKLFFGSGTQLSVL.